This T cell receptor (beta chain) was observed in a study of blood T cell repertoires in COVID-19. Study in general: Collection of acute and convalescent COVID-19 samples took place in the United States, Italy and Spain. T cells, B-cell-depleted T cells, or PBMCs supplied cDNA or gDNA.

In the study's own analysis: Amplifying reference gene primers gave estimates of nucleated cell counts. TCRdb keeps only in-frame clones here, not all; method: immunoSEQ multiplex PCR. That table gives V, J and clone size, and the DNA gave D and trimming. This repertoire shows approximately 250,000 clones, 65% to 90% found once; its top ten account for 1.4%. This clone was seen only once. The source is a woman in her thirties or forties who had recovered from COVID-19. Sequencing input: peripheral blood.

CDR3: CASTHGAQNFLGYTF. Written as DNA, the CDR3 is TGTGCCAGCACCCATGGGGCCCAGAATTTTCTGGGCTACACCTTC. V is TRBV28 and J is TRBJ1-2; the D gene is possibly TRBD1 (5 bases). V was pared by 7 bases and J by 8 bases, with 23 bases between. Germline V gives CDR1 MDHEN, CDR2 SYDVKM. The CDR3 has 15 residues.